Each of the 5 T cell receptor beta chains below was sequenced from the same sample in a study of Ad26.COV2.S vaccination and SARS-CoV-2 variants. Measured with immunoSEQ multiplex PCR; TCRdb has only the in-frame clones, and not every one. The data hold hundreds of thousands of clones, with around 90% observed a single time. Treatment meaning: roughly 19 received Ad26.COV2.S at low or high dose, single or two shots; 5 received placebo; per-sample allocation not given. Sampling was performed 63 days after the first vaccine or placebo injection. The source was peripheral blood, collected in a trial of Ad26.COV2.S vaccine versus placebo. The source is a person aged 18-60 years who received the Ad26.COV2.S COVID-19 vaccine or a placebo.

V is TRBV7-9 and J is TRBJ1-1; 7 bases are shared with TRBD1. J lost 1 base, V lost 3 bases, and 5 bases had no gene match. Germline V gene lookup returns CDR1 SEHNR and CDR2 FQNEAQ (reference sequence). The CDR3 spans 15 residues. CDR3 nucleotide sequence: TGTGCCAGCAGCTTTTCGACAGGGCGGAACACTGAAGCTTTCTTT. Amino acids: CASSFSTGRNTEAFF.

The chain couples TRBV2 to TRBJ2-1; D possibly corresponds to TRBD1 (5 bases). The CDR3 length is 11 residues. Germline V lookup: CDR1 SNHLY, CDR2 FYNNEI. V gave up 6 bases and J gave up 7 bases, with 7 bases separating them. The CDR3 here is CASRQGNEQFF. For the CDR3, the DNA is TGTGCCAGCAGGCAGGGTAATGAGCAGTTCTTC.

This chain connects TRBV23-1 to TRBJ2-7, with TRBD1 as a possible D gene (6 bases). TRBV23-1 is an ORF for which the function is uncertain. With 0 bases removed from V and 2 bases from J, the gap between germline ends came to 11 bases. This CDR3 is 15 amino acids long. The CDR3 reads CASSQSDRLPYEQYF. Written as DNA, the CDR3 is TGCGCCAGCAGTCAATCCGACAGGCTCCCCTACGAGCAGTACTTC.

This clone was counted a few times. The chain links TRBV19 to TRBJ2-7, with 13 nucleotides matching TRBD2. The germline V gene has CDR1 LNHDA and CDR2 SQIVND (reference sequence). The CDR3 loop spans 15 amino acids. After removal of 7 bases from V and 2 bases from J, the junction contained 5 bases not matched to a gene. The CDR3 protein is CASTFGLAGAYEQYF. The CDR3, as DNA: TGTGCCAGTACCTTCGGACTAGCGGGAGCCTACGAGCAGTACTTC.

J is TRBJ1-6 and V is TRBV4-1; no definite D call. V lost 0 bases, J lost 4 bases, and 10 bases lay in between. The V gene's germline CDR1 is MGHRA and CDR2 YSYEKL. This CDR3 contains 16 residues. DNA of the CDR3: TGCGCCAGCAGCCAAGATACCGGTACGTATAATTCACCCCTCCACTTT. Residues: CASSQDTGTYNSPLHF.